This T cell receptor beta chain was documented in a study of T cell repertoires in cytomegalovirus infection. Study context: Public TCR beta signatures provided an indication of both CMV infection and a matching HLA type.

Findings and caveats of the study: Summed public TCR beta family frequency identified CMV carriers bearing the relevant HLA. CMV-specific TCR beta clonotypes restricted by HLA-C were the ones dominating the ex vivo response.

In its sample, this clonotype was seen many times. Its cognate antigen is unknown. CDR1 is SGHTA, CDR2 FQGNSA, per germline. The CDR3 runs 15 residues. V was pared by 1 base and J by 9 bases, with 13 bases between. TCRdb reprocessed the reads with MiXCR, giving one entry per CDR3 protein. The table has around 450,000 distinct CDR3 sequences, approximately 30% seen once; the top ten hold around 15%. Sequencing was carried out using PBMCs. V is TRBV7-2 and J is TRBJ1-6, with D tentatively TRBD1 (5 bases). The receptor's source is a human donor in good health (CMV status not recorded). Some clones in this sample may be carry-over from other donors' samples. The CDR3 sequence is CASSLEGPEGSPLHF. CDR3 nucleotide sequence: TGTGCCAGCAGCTTAGAGGGGCCCGAAGGTTCACCCCTCCACTTT.